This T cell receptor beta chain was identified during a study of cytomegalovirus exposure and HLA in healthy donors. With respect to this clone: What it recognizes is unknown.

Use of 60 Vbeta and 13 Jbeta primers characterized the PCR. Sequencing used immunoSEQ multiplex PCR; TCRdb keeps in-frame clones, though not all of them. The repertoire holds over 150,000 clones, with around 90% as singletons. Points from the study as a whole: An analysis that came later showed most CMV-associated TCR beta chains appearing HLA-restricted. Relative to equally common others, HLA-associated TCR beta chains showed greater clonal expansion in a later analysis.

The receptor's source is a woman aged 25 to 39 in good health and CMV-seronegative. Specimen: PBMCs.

Written as DNA, the CDR3 is TGTGCCAGCAGCCGCAGGGTGTTTTCTGGAAACACCATATATTTT. This encodes CASSRRVFSGNTIYF. The chain carries TRBV21-1 and TRBJ1-3; TRBD1, the table's D call, was not compared with the DNA. TRBV21-1 is a documented pseudogene. The CDR3 sequence is 15 residues long.